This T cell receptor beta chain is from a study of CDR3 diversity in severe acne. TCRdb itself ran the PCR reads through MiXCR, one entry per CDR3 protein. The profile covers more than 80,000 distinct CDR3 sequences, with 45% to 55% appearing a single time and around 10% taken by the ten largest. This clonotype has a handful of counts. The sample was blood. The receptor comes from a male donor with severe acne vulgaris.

Here the CDR3 reads CASSFSGGTGKVTTEAFF. DNA for the CDR3: TGTGCCAGCAGCTTTTCGGGGGGGACAGGAAAGGTGACCACTGAAGCTTTCTTT. This chain uses TRBV7-9 with TRBJ1-1, with 8 bases aligning to TRBD1. The CDR3 is 18 residues long. Per germline, CDR1 SEHNR and CDR2 FQNEAQ (reference sequence). With V trimmed by 3 bases and J by 4 bases, 16 bases remained unmatched. Combining the CDR3 with reference TRBV7-9 and TRBJ1-1 gives the whole variable domain DTGVSQNPRHKITKRGQNVTFRCDPISEHNRLYWYRQTLGQGPEFLTYFQNEAQLEKSRLLSDRFSAERPKGSFSTLEIQRTEQGDSAMYLCASSFSGGTGKVTTEAFFGQGTRLTVV.